Presented here are 7 T cell receptor beta chains from one specimen sequenced in a study of metastatic and nonmetastatic thyroid tumors. Thyroid surgery was preceded by no treatment in any patient. TCRdb redid the clone calls on the PCR reads using MiXCR. The sample records around 61,000 clones, less than 30% being singletons. The sample taken for sequencing was blood. All receptors come from a female donor with papillary thyroid cancer or a benign thyroid nodule (not recorded which). Some clones in this sample may be carry-over from other donors' samples.

This clone was recorded at least ten times. This rearrangement joins TRBV11-2 to TRBJ1-3, with D perhaps TRBD1 (5 bases). V was pared by 0 bases and J by 7 bases, with 7 bases between. The length of the CDR3 is 13 residues. The germline V gene encodes CDR1 SGHAT and CDR2 FQNNGV. In DNA form, the CDR3 reads TGTGCCAGCAGCTTAGATCGGGGGAACACCATATATTTT. This encodes CASSLDRGNTIYF. Drawing the rest from reference TRBV11-2 and TRBJ1-3, the complete variable domain is EAGVAQSPRYKIIEKRQSVAFWCNPISGHATLYWYQQILGQGPKLLIQFQNNGVVDDSQLPKDRFSAERLKGVDSTLKIQPAKLEDSAVYLCASSLDRGNTIYFGEGSWLTVV.

The J gene is TRBJ2-7, the V gene TRBV18, with 12 bases fitting TRBD1. After removal of 0 bases from V and 7 bases from J, the junction contained 10 bases not matched to a gene. Germline V gene sequence: CDR1 KGHSH, CDR2 LQKENI. This CDR3 comprises 17 residues. CDR3 bases: TGTGCCAGCTCACCACCCGCGGCCGGGACAGGGGGCGCGGAGCAGTACTTC. Encoded protein: CASSPPAAGTGGAEQYF.

V usage is TRBV9 and J usage is TRBJ2-7; the match to TRBD2 covers 12 bases. This CDR3 comprises 16 residues. Germline assignment: CDR1 SGDLS and CDR2 YYNGEE. J lost 2 bases, V lost 6 bases, and 9 bases had no gene match. CDR3 coding DNA: TGTGCCAGCACTCCTAGCGGGAGGGGGGATACCTACGAGCAGTACTTC. Translated, it gives CASTPSGRGDTYEQYF.

For the CDR3, the DNA is TGCAGTGCTAGCAGTGGGGGCACCCATGGCTACACCTTC. This sequence encodes CSASSGGTHGYTF. The V and J genes are TRBV20-1 and TRBJ1-2; D might be TRBD1 (6 bases). Per germline, CDR1 DFQATT and CDR2 SNEGSKA (reference sequence). Between the trimmed V and J ends, which lost 3 bases and 6 bases, there was a span of 14 bases. CDR3 size: 13 residues.

This rearrangement joins TRBV11-3 to TRBJ1-6, with no clear D. V shed 4 bases and J shed 6 bases, with 13 bases lying between them. The CDR3 runs to 15 residues. Germline CDR1 SGHNT, CDR2 YENEEA. CDR3 residues: CASSSRHASNSPLHF. The CDR3 nucleotides are TGTGCCAGCAGCTCCCGACACGCTTCTAATTCACCCCTCCACTTT. The variable domain in full, completed from reference TRBV11-3 and TRBJ1-6, reads EAGVVQSPRYKIIEKKQPVAFWCNPISGHNTLYWYLQNLGQGPELLIRYENEEAVDDSQLPKDRFSAERLKGVDSTLKIQPAELGDSAVYLCASSSRHASNSPLHFGNGTRLTVT.

This clone appeared a few times. The chain employs TRBV2 and TRBJ2-1, with 7 bases lining up with TRBD2. CDR3 length equals 15 residues. Trimming cost V 3 bases and J 2 bases; bases outside gene matches: 4. Germline V gene sequence: CDR1 SNHLY, CDR2 FYNNEI. Written as DNA, the CDR3 is TGTGCCAGCAGTGAGCGGGAGTATCCCTACAATGAGCAGTTCTTC. Protein sequence: CASSEREYPYNEQFF.

This clone was observed at least ten times. The chain has TRBV7-9 and TRBJ2-1; 8 nucleotides agree with TRBD2. The CDR3 has 15 amino acids. Germline CDR1 reads SEHNR; CDR2 reads FQNEAQ (reference sequence). V lost 4 bases, J lost 3 bases, and 5 bases stayed unmatched. CDR3 sequence: CASSSTSGFYNEQFF. DNA for the CDR3: TGTGCCAGCAGCTCCACTAGCGGATTCTACAATGAGCAGTTCTTC.